This record covers a single TCR beta chain. TCRdb itself ran the 5' RACE reads through MiXCR, one entry per CDR3 protein. The table includes about 900,000 distinct CDR3 sequences, about 12% detected once. The data belong to a study of identical twins. V was pared by 1 base and J by 1 base, with 11 bases between. The CDR3 runs to 16 residues. Germline CDR1 and CDR2: SGHAT and FQNNGV. This sample was also put to use in a study of yellow fever vaccine responses in identical twins.

Sequencing input: PBMCs. The V and J genes are TRBV11-2 and TRBJ2-1; tentatively, D is TRBD1 (6 bases). This TCR was sampled from a woman between 18 and 30 years old in good health. The DNA for the CDR3 is TGTGCCAGCAGCTTAGTTATCAGGGGATCCTACAATGAGCAGTTCTTC. It encodes CASSLVIRGSYNEQFF.